This T cell receptor beta chain was found in a study of spatial heterogeneity in lung cancer. As for the study in general: Sequences of the beta chain were consistently detected in greater numbers than alpha-chain sequences.

Time point meaning: sample taken at primary tumor resection. TCR cDNA molecules each carried a unique molecular identifier. MiXCR, applied by TCRdb to the 5' RACE reads, yields one record per CDR3 protein. The table has about 92,000 distinct CDR3 sequences, 9.5% to 15% seen once; the top ten hold just over 40%. Germline V gene data show CDR1 as SGHRS and CDR2 as YFSETQ. V dropped 0 bases and J dropped 6; count of bases not matched to a gene: 11. CDR3 length: 16 residues. This chain joins TRBV5-1 and TRBJ1-2; 7 bases are shared with TRBD1. The sample was PBMCs, taken at surgery. The clonotype comes from a male donor with early-stage non-small cell lung cancer. The CDR3 coding sequence is TGCGCCAGCAGCTTGGGTACAAGGGACAGTTTTGATGGCTACACCTTC. As protein: CASSLGTRDSFDGYTF.